These T cell receptor beta chains were read from a single sample in a study of regulatory T cells in long-lasting Graves disease. TCRdb fed the multiplex PCR reads into MiXCR, producing one record per CDR3 protein. The data hold 350,000 to 500,000 distinct CDR3 sequences, with about 15% observed a single time. The sample was also reused in another study, on T cells in Graves' hyperthyroidism and ophthalmopathy.

Sequencing used peripheral blood mononuclear cells (PBMCs), obtained at new diagnosis, from a patient treated with antithyroid drugs. These receptors were collected from a woman aged 25 to 45 with Graves disease. Each CDR3 is given with its conserved first and last residue. The D gene is left open where the match is weak. Not all rows give a size; the values are once, few, many and, for expanded clones, a class.

v_gene: TRBV28
abundance: many
j_gene: TRBJ2-2
d_gene: .
CDR3nt: TGTGCCAGCAGTGCGACGGAACTCGCGAACACCGGGGAGCTGTTTTTT
CDR3aa: CASSATELANTGELFF

v_gene: TRBV11-1
abundance: many
j_gene: TRBJ2-5
d_gene: TRBD1
CDR3nt: TGTGCCAGCAGCCGGGGACAGACGCAAGAGACCCAGTACTTC
CDR3aa: CASSRGQTQETQYF

v_gene: TRBV10-3
abundance: many
j_gene: TRBJ1-3
d_gene: .
CDR3nt: TGTGCCATCAGTGAGTCCATCCCTATCTCCCGCTCTGGAAACACCATATATTTT
CDR3aa: CAISESIPISRSGNTIYF

v_gene: TRBV9
abundance: few
j_gene: TRBJ2-1
d_gene: .
CDR3nt: TGTGCCAGCAGCGCGCAAGGGGCGGGATACAATGAGCAGTTCTTC
CDR3aa: CASSAQGAGYNEQFF

v_gene: TRBV29-1
abundance: few
j_gene: TRBJ2-1
d_gene: .
CDR3nt: TGCAGCGTTGATCTGGCGGGACATGAGCAGTTCTTC
CDR3aa: CSVDLAGHEQFF

v_gene: TRBV10-3
abundance: few
j_gene: TRBJ2-2
d_gene: TRBD1
CDR3nt: TGTGCCATCAGCGGGGACAGGACGAACACCGGGGAGCTGTTTTTT
CDR3aa: CAISGDRTNTGELFF

v_gene: TRBV6-2/TRBV6-3
abundance: few
j_gene: TRBJ2-6
d_gene: .
CDR3nt: TGTGCCAGCAGTTCCGGGGATCCTGGGGCCAACGTCCTGACTTTC
CDR3aa: CASSSGDPGANVLTF

v_gene: TRBV5-1
abundance: many
j_gene: TRBJ1-2
d_gene: .
CDR3nt: TGCGCCAGCAGCCCGGGAAAGACAGGTTGGAACTATGGCTACACCTTC
CDR3aa: CASSPGKTGWNYGYTF

v_gene: TRBV9
abundance: .
j_gene: TRBJ2-2
d_gene: TRBD2
CDR3nt: TGTGCCAGCAGCGGGGCGGGTAGCGGGAAATATACCCTGAACACCGGGGAGCTGTTTTTT
CDR3aa: CASSGAGSGKYTLNTGELFF

v_gene: TRBV7-6
abundance: many
j_gene: TRBJ2-2
d_gene: TRBD1
CDR3nt: TGTGCCAGCAGTCAACGAGGGGGCATGTGGACCGGGGAGCTGTTTTTT
CDR3aa: CASSQRGGMWTGELFF

v_gene: TRBV20-1
abundance: .
j_gene: TRBJ2-5
d_gene: TRBD1
CDR3nt: TGCAGTGAGGGTATCTTGGGACAGGGTGGTGCGGAGACCCAGTACTTC
CDR3aa: CSEGILGQGGAETQYF

v_gene: TRBV20-1
abundance: .
j_gene: TRBJ2-7
d_gene: TRBD2
CDR3nt: TGCAGGGACCTCGGGCTAGCGGGAGGTTACGAGCAGTACTTC
CDR3aa: CRDLGLAGGYEQYF

v_gene: TRBV6-5
abundance: many
j_gene: TRBJ2-1
d_gene: TRBD2
CDR3nt: TGTGCCAGCAGTTTGATGAGTAGCGGGATGAGGAATGAGCAGTTCTTC
CDR3aa: CASSLMSSGMRNEQFF

v_gene: TRBV2
abundance: many
j_gene: TRBJ2-7
d_gene: TRBD2
CDR3nt: TGTGCCAGCAGTGATTCTGGGGGGGCGGGAGGTGAGCAGTACTTC
CDR3aa: CASSDSGGAGGEQYF

v_gene: TRBV30
abundance: .
j_gene: TRBJ1-3
d_gene: .
CDR3nt: TGTGCCCTAAAGAGGGGATCTGCCTCCCTCTTTAGCTCTGGAAACACCATATATTTT
CDR3aa: CALKRGSASLFSSGNTIYF

v_gene: TRBV4-2
abundance: .
j_gene: TRBJ2-7
d_gene: .
CDR3nt: TGTGCCAGCAGCCAAGACTACAATTACGAGCAGTACTTC
CDR3aa: CASSQDYNYEQYF

v_gene: TRBV20-1
abundance: few
j_gene: TRBJ1-6
d_gene: TRBD1
CDR3nt: TGCAGTGCGCGGACAGGGGGGAATTCACCCCTCCACTTT
CDR3aa: CSARTGGNSPLHF

v_gene: TRBV4-3
abundance: few
j_gene: TRBJ1-5
d_gene: TRBD1
CDR3nt: TGCGCCAGCAGCCAAGATACAGGGGGTCGGCAGCCCCAGCATTTT
CDR3aa: CASSQDTGGRQPQHF

v_gene: TRBV20-1
abundance: many
j_gene: TRBJ1-5
d_gene: .
CDR3nt: TGCAGTGCCCCTGGGTGGGGCAATCAGCCCCAGCATTTT
CDR3aa: CSAPGWGNQPQHF

v_gene: TRBV24-1
abundance: many
j_gene: TRBJ1-1
d_gene: .
CDR3nt: TGTGCCACCTGGGACACTATTTCTGAAGCTTTCTTT
CDR3aa: CATWDTISEAFF

v_gene: TRBV12-3/TRBV12-4
abundance: many
j_gene: TRBJ1-1
d_gene: TRBD1
CDR3nt: TGTGCCAGCAGTTCGGGACCTAACAGGGGAAAGGCTTTCTTT
CDR3aa: CASSSGPNRGKAFF

v_gene: TRBV2
abundance: .
j_gene: TRBJ2-3
d_gene: .
CDR3nt: TGTGCCAGCAGTGAAAGTTTCATAGGAGCAGATACGCAGTATTTT
CDR3aa: CASSESFIGADTQYF

v_gene: TRBV3-1
abundance: many
j_gene: TRBJ2-2
d_gene: .
CDR3nt: TGTGCCAGCAGCTTGGCGGGGGCGGGCGGGGAGCTGTTTTTT
CDR3aa: CASSLAGAGGELFF

v_gene: TRBV12-3/TRBV12-4
abundance: many
j_gene: TRBJ1-2
d_gene: .
CDR3nt: TGTGCCAGCGGCAGCCCTAGCTATGGCTACACCTTC
CDR3aa: CASGSPSYGYTF

v_gene: TRBV5-1
abundance: many
j_gene: TRBJ1-4
d_gene: .
CDR3nt: TGCGCCAGCAGCTTGGGGGCCGAAAAACTGTTTTTT
CDR3aa: CASSLGAEKLFF